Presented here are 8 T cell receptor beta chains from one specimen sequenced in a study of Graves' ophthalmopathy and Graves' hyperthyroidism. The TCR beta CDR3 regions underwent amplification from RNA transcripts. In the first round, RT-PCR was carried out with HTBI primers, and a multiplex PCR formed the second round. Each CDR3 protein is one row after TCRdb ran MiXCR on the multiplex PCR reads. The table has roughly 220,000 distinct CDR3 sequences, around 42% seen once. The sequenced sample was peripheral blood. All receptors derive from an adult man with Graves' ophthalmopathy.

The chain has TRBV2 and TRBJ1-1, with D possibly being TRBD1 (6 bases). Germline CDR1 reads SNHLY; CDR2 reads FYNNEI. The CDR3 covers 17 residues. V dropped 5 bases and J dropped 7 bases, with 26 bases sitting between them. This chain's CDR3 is CASSPTVTDSPFGEAFF. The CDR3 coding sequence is TGTGCCAGCAGTCCGACGGTGACGGACAGCCCGTTCGGTGAAGCTTTCTTT.

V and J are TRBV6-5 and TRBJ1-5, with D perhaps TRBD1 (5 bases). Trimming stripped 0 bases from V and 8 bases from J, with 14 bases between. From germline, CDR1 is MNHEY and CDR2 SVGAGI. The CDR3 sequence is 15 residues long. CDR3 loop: CASSYSRGAGEPQHF. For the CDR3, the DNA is TGTGCCAGCAGTTACTCGAGAGGGGCTGGAGAGCCCCAGCATTTT.

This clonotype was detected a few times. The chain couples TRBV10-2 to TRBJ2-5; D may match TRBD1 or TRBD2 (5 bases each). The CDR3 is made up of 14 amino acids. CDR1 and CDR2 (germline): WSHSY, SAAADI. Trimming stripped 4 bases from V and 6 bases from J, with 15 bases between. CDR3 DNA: TGCGCCAGCAGTGGGGGGTCAGCGTCGAAGACCCAGTACTTC. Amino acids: CASSGGSASKTQYF.

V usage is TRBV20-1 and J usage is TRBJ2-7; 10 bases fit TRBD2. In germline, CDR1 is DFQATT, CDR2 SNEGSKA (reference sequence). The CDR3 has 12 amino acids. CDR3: CGCLAGVDEQYF. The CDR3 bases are TGCGGTTGCCTAGCGGGAGTGGACGAGCAGTACTTC.

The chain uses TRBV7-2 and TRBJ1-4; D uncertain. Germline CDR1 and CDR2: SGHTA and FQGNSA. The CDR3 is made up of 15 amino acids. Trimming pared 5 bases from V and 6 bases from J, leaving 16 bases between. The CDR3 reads CASSPGRGRDEKLFF. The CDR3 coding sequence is TGTGCCAGCAGCCCAGGTCGGGGAAGGGATGAAAAACTGTTTTTT.

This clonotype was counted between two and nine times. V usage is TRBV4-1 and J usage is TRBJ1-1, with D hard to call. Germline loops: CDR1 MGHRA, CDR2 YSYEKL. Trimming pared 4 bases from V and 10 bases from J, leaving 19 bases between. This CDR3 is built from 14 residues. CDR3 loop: CASSPPAGLPGAFF. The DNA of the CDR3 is TGCGCCAGCAGCCCCCCAGCTGGACTTCCAGGAGCTTTCTTT.

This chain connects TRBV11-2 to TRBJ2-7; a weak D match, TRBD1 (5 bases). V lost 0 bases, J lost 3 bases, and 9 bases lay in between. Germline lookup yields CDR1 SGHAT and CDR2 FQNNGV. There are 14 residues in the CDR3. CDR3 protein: CASSLDQGGYEQYF. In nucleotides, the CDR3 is TGTGCCAGCAGCTTAGATCAGGGTGGCTACGAGCAGTACTTC. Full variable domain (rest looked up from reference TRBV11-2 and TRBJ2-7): EAGVAQSPRYKIIEKRQSVAFWCNPISGHATLYWYQQILGQGPKLLIQFQNNGVVDDSQLPKDRFSAERLKGVDSTLKIQPAKLEDSAVYLCASSLDQGGYEQYFGPGTRLTVT.

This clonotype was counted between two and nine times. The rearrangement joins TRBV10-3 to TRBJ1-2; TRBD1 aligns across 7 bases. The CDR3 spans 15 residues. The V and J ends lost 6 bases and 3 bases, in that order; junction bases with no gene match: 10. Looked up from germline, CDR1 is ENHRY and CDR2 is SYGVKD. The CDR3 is CAIRYGTEKDYGYTF. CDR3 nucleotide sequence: TGTGCCATCAGATATGGGACAGAGAAAGACTATGGCTACACCTTC.